Listed here are 32 T cell receptor beta chains from one sample, sequenced in a study of blood T cell repertoires in COVID-19. The repertoire was sequenced with immunoSEQ multiplex PCR; TCRdb's copy has only in-frame clones and lacks some. The sample has some 100,000 clones, approximately 79% seen once. Material for sequencing was peripheral blood. The receptors stem from an older man with COVID-19, enrolled during active disease.

The rearrangement joins TRBV4-2 to TRBJ2-3, with D perhaps TRBD1 (5 bases). The CDR3 is made up of 15 amino acids. From germline, CDR1 is LGHNA and CDR2 YNFKEQ. Trimming cost V 1 base and J 4 bases, with 12 bases left between them. This CDR3 is CASSQGAQGADTQYF. CDR3 nucleotide sequence: TGTGCCAGCAGCCAAGGGGCCCAAGGGGCAGATACGCAGTATTTT.

The chain combines TRBV9 with TRBJ2-1, with 7 nucleotides matching TRBD2. J was trimmed by 2 bases and V by 0 bases; bases with no gene match: 5. From germline, CDR1 is SGDLS and CDR2 YYNGEE. This CDR3 region has 16 residues. Here the CDR3 reads CASSVGGGRAYNEQFF. The CDR3 nucleotides are TGTGCCAGCAGCGTAGGAGGTGGGAGGGCCTACAATGAGCAGTTCTTC.

V is TRBV5-1 and J is TRBJ2-3, with 7 nucleotides matching TRBD2. The CDR3 consists of 16 residues. J lost 4 bases, V lost 4 bases, and 12 bases had no gene match. Germline V lookup: CDR1 SGHRS, CDR2 YFSETQ. The CDR3 protein is CASSREGGSFADTQYF. CDR3 sequence (DNA): TGCGCCAGCAGCCGAGAAGGCGGGAGTTTCGCAGATACGCAGTATTTT.

This clone was detected a few times. This rearrangement joins TRBV7-9 to TRBJ1-1; no definite D call. V lost 0 bases and J lost 0, with 14 bases in between. The germline gives CDR1 SEHNR, CDR2 FQNEAQ (reference sequence). This CDR3 contains 17 residues. The CDR3 coding sequence is TGTGCCAGCAGCTTAGCGGGGAGCCTGACCCTGAACACTGAAGCTTTCTTT. This codes for CASSLAGSLTLNTEAFF.

The rearrangement joins TRBV20-1 to TRBJ2-7; 10 bases map to TRBD2. CDR1 and CDR2 (germline): DFQATT, SNEGSKA (reference sequence). Germline trimming cut 3 bases from V and 7 bases from J; bases unmatched to any gene: 9. The CDR3 is made up of 14 amino acids. CDR3 residues: CSASKLAGTREQYF. The DNA for the CDR3 is TGCAGTGCTAGTAAACTAGCGGGAACGCGGGAGCAGTACTTC.

The chain is built from TRBV6-4 and TRBJ2-5, with 7 bases matching TRBD2. The V gene end was trimmed by 6 bases and the J gene end by 0 bases; junction bases not matched to a gene: 7. This CDR3 contains 15 residues. Germline assignment: CDR1 MRHNA and CDR2 SNTAGT. The CDR3 spells CASSRLAGNQETQYF. The CDR3 nucleotides read TGTGCCAGCAGCCGACTAGCTGGAAACCAAGAGACCCAGTACTTC.

A single count supports this clone. The sample contains more than one DNA sequence encoding this CDR3. V and J are TRBV7-9 and TRBJ2-1; 9 nucleotides match TRBD2. Trimming cost V 0 bases and J 4 bases; bases outside gene matches: 4. The germline V gene encodes CDR1 SEHNR and CDR2 FQNEAQ (reference sequence). The CDR3 totals 16 residues. The CDR3 loop is CASSLALAGTYNEQFF. The CDR3 DNA follows: TGTGCCAGCAGCTTAGCCCTAGCGGGAACTTACAATGAGCAGTTCTTC.

The gene calls are TRBV2 and TRBJ1-4; 9 bases line up with TRBD1. This CDR3 is 12 amino acids long. Germline lookup yields CDR1 SNHLY and CDR2 FYNNEI. The CDR3 DNA reads TGTACCTTCCGGACAGGGGACGAAAAACTGTTTTTT. This translates into CTFRTGDEKLFF.

The V gene is TRBV6-5, the J gene TRBJ2-7, with a possible D match to TRBD1 (6 bases). The V gene lost 2 bases and the J gene lost 6 bases, with 11 bases spanning the gap. CDR1 is MNHEY, CDR2 SVGAGI, per germline. The CDR3 contains 13 residues. CDR3 DNA sequence: TGTGCCAGCAGTTACGGGACACCGTCCGAGCAGTACTTC. This sequence encodes CASSYGTPSEQYF.

This clone was detected only a few times. V gene TRBV7-3 combines with J gene TRBJ2-1; D call uncertain. V was clipped by 4 bases and J by 9 bases, with 10 bases between them. Germline V gene lookup returns CDR1 SGHTA and CDR2 FQGTGA. CDR3 length: 12 amino acids. In DNA, the CDR3 is TGTGCCAGCAGCTCTTATACCAGTGAGCAGTTCTTC. Residues: CASSSYTSEQFF.

J is TRBJ2-2 and V is TRBV7-2; 7 bases map to TRBD1. The CDR3 is 13 residues long. Germline V gives CDR1 SGHTA, CDR2 FQGNSA. Unmatched junction bases numbered 10, after V lost 10 bases and J lost 8 bases. CDR3 protein: CATRRQGVGELFF. The CDR3 region has the DNA TGTGCCACCCGACGACAGGGAGTAGGGGAGCTGTTTTTT.

This clone was found once. The chain links TRBV3-1 (or the pseudogene TRBV3-2) to TRBJ2-7; maybe TRBD2 (5 bases). The CDR3 extends over 11 amino acids. Trimming pared 3 bases from V and 7 bases from J, leaving 7 bases between. The germline V gene has CDR1 LGHDT and CDR2 YNNKEL (reference sequence). CDR3 sequence: CASSQAGEQYF. The CDR3 DNA follows: TGTGCCAGCAGCCAGGCGGGTGAGCAGTACTTC.

The rearrangement links TRBV30 to TRBJ2-5, with 7 nucleotides matching TRBD1. Losses at the gene ends were 3 bases for V and 5 bases for J; bases not matched to a gene: 9. This CDR3 is 14 amino acids long. CDR1 GTSNPN and CDR2 SVGIG come from the germline V gene (reference sequence). The CDR3 DNA reads as TGTGCCTGGAGAACCCAGGGGGTTGGTGAGACCCAGTACTTC. This translates into CAWRTQGVGETQYF.

This clone was recorded once. The chain uses TRBV19 and TRBJ2-2; no reliable D call. Germline loops: CDR1 LNHDA, CDR2 SQIVND (reference sequence). This CDR3 has 16 residues. Trimming stripped 6 bases from V and 1 base from J, with 15 bases between. CDR3 nucleotide sequence: TGTGCCAGTAGCCTAAGTGCCGAAGTGAACACCGGGGAGCTGTTTTTT. Translating gives CASSLSAEVNTGELFF.

The chain links TRBV5-1 to TRBJ2-1; TRBD1 matches at 8 bases. Germline V gene lookup returns CDR1 SGHRS and CDR2 YFSETQ. The CDR3 has 14 residues. V was pared by 4 bases and J by 4 bases, with 4 bases of the junction left unmatched. Here the CDR3 DNA reads TGCGCCAGCAGCGCAGGGGGCGCTTACAATGAGCAGTTCTTC. It codes for CASSAGGAYNEQFF. The complete variable domain, with remaining parts taken from reference TRBV5-1 and TRBJ2-1, reads KAGVTQTPRYLIKTRGQQVTLSCSPISGHRSVSWYQQTPGQGLQFLFEYFSETQRNKGNFPGRFSGRQFSNSRSEMNVSTLELGDSALYLCASSAGGAYNEQFFGPGTRLTVL.

The gene calls are TRBV28 and TRBJ2-1; D perhaps matches TRBD1 (6 bases). V shed 6 bases and J shed 8 bases, with 20 bases lying between them. Germline V gene sequence: CDR1 MDHEN, CDR2 SYDVKM. The CDR3 sequence is 15 residues long. Written as DNA, the CDR3 is TGTGCCAGCAGACCCGGGACAACTTCGACCGATGAGCAGTTCTTC. It is translated as CASRPGTTSTDEQFF.

The chain couples TRBV6-5 to TRBJ2-3; tentatively, D is TRBD1 (6 bases). This CDR3 has 16 residues. The V end was cut by 2 bases, the J end by 0 bases, with 12 bases between. Looked up from germline, CDR1 is MNHEY and CDR2 is SVGAGI. This chain's CDR3 is CASSYQGLDSTDTQYF. CDR3 DNA: TGTGCCAGCAGTTACCAGGGGCTGGATAGCACAGATACGCAGTATTTT.

This clone was observed a few times. V is TRBV12-3 or TRBV12-4 and J is TRBJ2-3, with 8 positions matching TRBD1. The CDR3 loop spans 13 amino acids. J lost 7 bases, V lost 6 bases, and 6 bases had no gene match. The CDR3 reads CASSQDRAYTQYF. Written as DNA, the CDR3 is TGTGCCAGCAGCCAGGACAGGGCGTATACGCAGTATTTT.

The CDR3 is CASSLKLRDIQYF. CDR3 bases: TGTGCCAGCAGCTTAAAATTGAGGGACATTCAGTACTTC. The chain has TRBV7-8 and TRBJ2-4, with D maybe TRBD2 (5 bases). Germline CDR1 SGHVS, CDR2 FQNEAQ. V was cut by 2 bases and J by 8 bases, with 10 bases left in between. This CDR3 region has 13 residues.

This clone appeared a few times. This chain connects TRBV4-2 to TRBJ2-1; perhaps TRBD2 as D (6 bases). The V gene's germline CDR1 is LGHNA and CDR2 YNFKEQ. There are 14 residues in the CDR3. Between the trimmed V and J ends, which lost 3 bases and 9 bases, there was a span of 15 bases. This CDR3 reads CASSQRLGEGEQFF. The CDR3 DNA reads as TGTGCCAGCAGCCAGCGACTAGGGGAAGGTGAGCAGTTCTTC.

The chain links TRBV5-4 to TRBJ2-7; 8 nucleotides agree with TRBD1. The V and J ends lost 2 bases and 6 bases, in that order; junction bases with no gene match: 7. Germline V gene data show CDR1 as SGHNT and CDR2 as YYREEE (reference sequence). The CDR3 covers 14 residues. The CDR3 region has the DNA TGTGCCAGCAGCTTTCCAGGGGGCCTCTCCGAGCAGTACTTC. This encodes CASSFPGGLSEQYF. Supplemented by reference TRBV5-4 and TRBJ2-7, the full variable domain reads ETGVTQSPTHLIKTRGQQVTLRCSSQSGHNTVSWYQQALGQGPQFIFQYYREEENGRGNFPPRFSGLQFPNYSSELNVNALELDDSALYLCASSFPGGLSEQYFGPGTRLTVT.

This clone appeared a few times. The chain is built from TRBV6-4 and TRBJ2-3, with D possibly being TRBD1 (6 bases). This CDR3 has 14 amino acids. Trimming stripped 8 bases from V and 0 bases from J, with 12 bases between. CDR1 and CDR2 from the germline V gene are MRHNA and SNTAGT. The CDR3 spells CASGPGQSTDTQYF. CDR3 sequence (DNA): TGTGCCAGCGGACCGGGACAAAGCACAGATACGCAGTATTTT.

The V call is TRBV19, the J call TRBJ2-1, with 11 bases identical to TRBD2. Trimming cost V 3 bases and J 0 bases; bases outside gene matches: 1. The CDR3 spans 16 residues. CDR1 LNHDA and CDR2 SQIVND come from the germline V gene (reference sequence). The CDR3 DNA is TGTGCCAGTAGTATTACTAGCGGGAGCTCCTACAATGAGCAGTTCTTC. Its translation: CASSITSGSSYNEQFF.

This rearrangement joins TRBV10-3 to TRBJ2-3; 16 bases align to TRBD2. CDR3 length: 17 residues. V shed 7 bases, J shed 5 bases, and the junction held 9 bases outside the gene matches. Germline loops: CDR1 ENHRY, CDR2 SYGVKD. CDR3 nucleotide sequence: TGTGCCATCACCCAGGGACTAGCGGGAGGGACGGGAGATACGCAGTATTTT. It codes for CAITQGLAGGTGDTQYF.

The V call is TRBV5-1, the J call TRBJ1-3; D is uncertain. The germline V gene encodes CDR1 SGHRS and CDR2 YFSETQ. V lost 4 bases and J 3 bases, leaving 17 bases between the germline ends. The CDR3 consists of 16 residues. The CDR3 nucleotides are TGCGCCAGCAGCCCCTTGGTCCGCGGTGATGGAAACACCATATATTTT. It yields the protein CASSPLVRGDGNTIYF. Based on the CDR3 plus reference TRBV5-1 and TRBJ1-3, the full variable domain is KAGVTQTPRYLIKTRGQQVTLSCSPISGHRSVSWYQQTPGQGLQFLFEYFSETQRNKGNFPGRFSGRQFSNSRSEMNVSTLELGDSALYLCASSPLVRGDGNTIYFGEGSWLTVV.

The chain has TRBV27 and TRBJ2-5, with unresolved D. CDR1 and CDR2 from the germline V gene are MNHEY and SMNVEV (reference sequence). There are 14 residues in the CDR3. The V gene lost 1 base and the J gene lost 2 bases, with 8 bases spanning the gap. CDR3 region: CASSLFYRQETQYF. For the CDR3, the DNA is TGTGCCAGCAGTTTATTTTATAGACAAGAGACCCAGTACTTC.

V is TRBV4-3 and J is TRBJ2-1; TRBD2 agrees at 9 bases. The CDR3 extends over 14 amino acids. The V gene end was trimmed by 0 bases and the J gene end by 12 bases; junction bases not matched to a gene: 6. Germline CDR1 and CDR2: LGHNA and YSLEER. The CDR3 DNA is TGCGCCAGCAGCCAAGATGGCCAGCGGGGGGTGCAGTTCTTC. Residues: CASSQDGQRGVQFF.

The chain combines TRBV5-4 with TRBJ1-1, with D possibly being TRBD1 (6 bases). Germline-derived CDR1 and CDR2 are SGHNT and YYREEE (reference sequence). Trimming left V 0 bases short and J 2 bases short, with 14 bases between. The CDR3 sequence is 16 residues long. The CDR3 spells CASSLGQAPPNTEAFF. The CDR3 DNA follows: TGTGCCAGCAGCTTGGGACAGGCCCCTCCTAACACTGAAGCTTTCTTT.

This chain links TRBV9 with TRBJ2-5, with D unresolved. In germline, CDR1 is SGDLS, CDR2 YYNGEE. This CDR3 contains 14 residues. V was shortened by 0 bases and J by 3 bases, with 9 bases between the two germline ends. CDR3 protein: CASSVGDLKETQYF. The DNA for the CDR3 is TGTGCCAGCAGCGTAGGAGATCTAAAAGAGACCCAGTACTTC.

The rearrangement links TRBV6-1 to TRBJ1-5; the match to TRBD1 covers 9 bases. The CDR3 has 15 residues. Germline CDR1 and CDR2: MNHNS and SASEGT. Trimming cost V 1 base and J 7 bases; bases outside gene matches: 5. In DNA, the CDR3 is TGTGCCAGCAGTGAAGGAACAGGGGGCGGCCAGCCCCAGCATTTT. Its translation is CASSEGTGGGQPQHF.

The chain links TRBV18 to TRBJ1-4, with D possibly matching TRBD1 (6 bases). V lost 6 bases to trimming and J lost 8 bases, with 16 bases between them. Germline lookup yields CDR1 KGHSH and CDR2 LQKENI. The CDR3 is 14 residues long. The CDR3 is CASSLDRSLEKLFF. As DNA, the CDR3 is TGTGCCAGCTCCCTCGACAGGTCTTTGGAAAAACTGTTTTTT.

The chain couples TRBV10-3 to TRBJ2-5, with 11 bases identical to TRBD2. V was clipped by 10 bases and J by 4 bases; unmatched bases: 11. Per the germline V gene, CDR1 is ENHRY and CDR2 is SYGVKD. This CDR3 has 15 amino acids. CDR3 protein: CATKRTSGLGETQYF. DNA of the CDR3: TGTGCCACCAAAAGGACTAGCGGGTTGGGAGAGACCCAGTACTTC.